The clone carrying this TCR beta chain was seen only a few times. Its antigen is unknown. This sample was taken from a study of T cell repertoires in cytomegalovirus infection. In the study overall: Public TCR beta signatures provided an indication of both CMV infection and a matching HLA type. General study points: The cumulative frequency of public TCR beta families identified carriers of CMV plus the relevant HLA.

TCRdb called the reads again in MiXCR, with one record for every CDR3 protein. In the table there are about 160,000 distinct CDR3 sequences, over 15% of which are singletons. From germline, CDR1 is MNHNY and CDR2 SVGAGI (reference sequence). V was pared by 0 bases and J by 4 bases, with 15 bases between. The CDR3 has 16 residues. Source material: CD8+ T cells from PBMCs. The clonotype was recovered from a human donor in good health (CMV status not recorded). Some clones in this sample may be carry-over from other donors' samples. The V and J genes are TRBV6-6 and TRBJ1-2; no definite D call. The CDR3 DNA is TGTGCCAGCAGTTACTCGATGGGGAGGTTGGGCTATGGCTACACCTTC. This encodes CASSYSMGRLGYGYTF.